Listed below are T cell receptor beta chains from one sample, sequenced in a study of blood T cell repertoires in COVID-19. Here immunoSEQ multiplex PCR was the method, and the copy in TCRdb shows in-frame clones only, minus some. The data show over 250,000 clones, 88% seen once. Sequenced material: PBMCs or T cells enriched from blood (not recorded which). Source of these receptors: a woman aged 55-69 years in a cohort exposed to, infected with or recovered from COVID-19 (not recorded which). The CDR3 runs from the conserved cysteine through the conserved F or W. The order of the fields is D gene, CDR3 length, clone size, J gene, V gene, CDR3 DNA, CDR3 protein. A D gene is named only where the DNA matches it firmly. Clone size is not always given. Where it is, it says once, few, many or a class for expanded clones.

>NA|11|NA|TRBJ1-2|TRBV27
TGTGCCTCCCGGTCATACTATGGCTACACCTTC
CASRSYYGYTF
>NA|16|NA|TRBJ1-2|TRBV21-1
TGTGCCAGCAGCAACGGAAGAAACAGGGGACATGATGGCTACACCTTC
CASSNGRNRGHDGYTF
>TRBD1|13|once|TRBJ2-1|TRBV30
TGTGCCTCCGAGGGACAGGTTTACAATGAGCAGTTCTTC
CASEGQVYNEQFF
>NA|15|once|TRBJ2-5|TRBV15
TGTGCCACCAGCAGAGATCAGGGGCCCGGGGAGACCCAGTACTTC
CATSRDQGPGETQYF
>NA|14|NA|TRBJ1-1|TRBV18
TGTGCCAGCTCTGAACAGGGCTCGAACACTGAAGCTTTCTTT
CASSEQGSNTEAFF
>NA|12|few|TRBJ2-1|TRBV3-1/TRBV3-2
TGTGCCAGCAGCCACGGAAGCGGTGAGCAGTTCTTC
CASSHGSGEQFF
>TRBD1|19|NA|TRBJ2-3|TRBV5-1
TGCGCCAGCAGCTTTGCCGGGACAGGGCACCGTTCTAGCACAGATACGCAGTATTTT
CASSFAGTGHRSSTDTQYF
>TRBD1|15|once|TRBJ2-7|TRBV6-5
TGTGCCAGCAGACTAACCGGGACAGACCTTTACGAGCAGTACTTC
CASRLTGTDLYEQYF
>TRBD2|16|NA|TRBJ2-2|TRBV28
TGTGCCAGCAGCAAGATGACTAGCGAATACACCGGGGAGCTGTTTTTT
CASSKMTSEYTGELFF
>NA|15|NA|TRBJ2-7|TRBV6-5
TGTGCCAGCAGTTACAGCCGGGGACAAACCTACGAGCAGTACTTC
CASSYSRGQTYEQYF
>NA|14|NA|TRBJ2-5|TRBV5-1
TGCGCCAGCAGCAAGAGCGGCCCCCAAGAGACCCAGTACTTC
CASSKSGPQETQYF
>NA|16|once|TRBJ2-1|TRBV7-2
TGTGCCAGCAGCTTTACGGGGCGCTGGGGGCACAATGAGCAGTTCTTC
CASSFTGRWGHNEQFF
>TRBD1|12|few|TRBJ2-7|TRBV2
TGTGCCAGCTGGGACAGGGGTACCGAGCAGTACTTC
CASWDRGTEQYF
>NA|14|once|TRBJ1-2|TRBV10-3
TGTGCCATCAGTGAGGAGGATTGGAACTATGGCTACACCTTC
CAISEEDWNYGYTF
>NA|12|NA|TRBJ2-2|TRBV7-9
TGTGCCAGCAGCCAGGGGCCCGGGGAGCTGTTTTTT
CASSQGPGELFF
>NA|12|NA|TRBJ2-7|TRBV20-1
TGCAGTGCTAGTGATAGGAGCTACGAGCAGTACTTC
CSASDRSYEQYF
>TRBD1|14|NA|TRBJ1-4|TRBV18
TGTGCCAGCTCACCAGGGACAGGGAATGAAAAACTGTTTTTT
CASSPGTGNEKLFF
>TRBD2|13|few|TRBJ2-7|TRBV28
TGTGCCAGCAGTTTGGGAGGGCCCTACGAGCAGTACTTC
CASSLGGPYEQYF
>TRBD2|15|once|TRBJ2-1|TRBV11-3
TGTGCCAGCAGCTTTCGGACTAGCGGGATCAATGAGCAGTTCTTC
CASSFRTSGINEQFF
>TRBD2|14|NA|TRBJ2-3|TRBV5-1
TGCGCCAGCAGCTTAATAGCGGGAACAGATACGCAGTATTTT
CASSLIAGTDTQYF
>NA|11|NA|TRBJ1-3|TRBV12-3/TRBV12-4
TGTGCCAGCCAAGCCGGAAACACCATATATTTT
CASQAGNTIYF
>NA|11|NA|TRBJ1-1|TRBV28
TGTGCCAGCAGTTTAAAGGGGCAAGCTTTCTTT
CASSLKGQAFF
>NA|15|once|TRBJ2-7|TRBV3-1/TRBV3-2
TGTGCCAGCAGCCAAGATCGAGGCGGGGCCTACGAGCAGTACTTC
CASSQDRGGAYEQYF
>TRBD2|14|NA|TRBJ2-7|TRBV5-6
TGTGCCAGCAGCTATAGCGGGTCCTCCTACGAGCAGTACTTC
CASSYSGSSYEQYF
>TRBD1|15|few|TRBJ1-2|TRBV19
TGTGCCAGTAGTCCAAAGACAGGGGGCGGTAATGGCTACACCTTC
CASSPKTGGGNGYTF
>TRBD2|15|NA|TRBJ2-1|TRBV5-4
TGTGCCAGCAGCCCCCCAACTAGCGGGGTCAATGAGCAGTTCTTC
CASSPPTSGVNEQFF
>TRBD1|16|NA|TRBJ2-2|TRBV13
TGTGCCAGCAGCTTAGCCCGGACAGGGAACACCGGGGAGCTGTTTTTT
CASSLARTGNTGELFF
>NA|14|NA|TRBJ2-7|TRBV9
TGTGCCAGCAGCGTAGAACGGGACTCCTACGAGCAGTACTTC
CASSVERDSYEQYF
>NA|13|NA|TRBJ1-1|TRBV7-2
TGTGCCAGCAGCTTTGGGCAGGCCACTGAAGCTTTCTTT
CASSFGQATEAFF
>NA|12|NA|TRBJ1-5|TRBV28
TGTGCCAGCAGTTTCAGATATCAGCCCCAGCATTTT
CASSFRYQPQHF
>TRBD2|18|NA|TRBJ2-1|TRBV19
TGTGCCAGTAGTATAACTAGCGGGAGGGTCGGGCCTTACAATGAGCAGTTCTTC
CASSITSGRVGPYNEQFF
>TRBD1|13|NA|TRBJ1-2|TRBV30
TGTGCCTGGACCATGGGGACAGGTTATGGCTACACCTTC
CAWTMGTGYGYTF
>TRBD1|14|NA|TRBJ1-2|TRBV7-9
TGTGCCAGCAGCTTTAAGGACAGGGCGGATGGCTACACCTTC
CASSFKDRADGYTF
>TRBD1|11|NA|TRBJ2-1|TRBV12-5
TGTGCTAGTGGTTTCGGACAGGGGCTGTTCTTC
CASGFGQGLFF
>NA|16|NA|TRBJ1-5|TRBV6-2/TRBV6-3
TGTGCCAGCACCCCGAGGGGGAGCCATAGCAATCAGCCCCAGCATTTT
CASTPRGSHSNQPQHF
>TRBD2|18|NA|TRBJ2-1|TRBV19
TGTGCCAGTAGCTCCGGGACTAGCGGGAGTAAGTCCTACAATGAGCAGTTCTTC
CASSSGTSGSKSYNEQFF
>NA|17|NA|TRBJ2-4|TRBV12-2
TGTGCAAGTCGCTTAGCGGGACTAGCGGGAGTTTTCTACATTCAGTACTTC
CASRLAGLAGVFYIQYF
>NA|15|NA|TRBJ2-7|TRBV7-6
TGTGCCAGCAGCAACTCGGGACTCTCGTCCTACGAGCAGTACTTC
CASSNSGLSSYEQYF
>NA|15|few|TRBJ1-5|TRBV6-6
TGTGCCAGCAGAAACTACAGGGAAAGCAATCAGCCCCAGCATTTT
CASRNYRESNQPQHF
>TRBD1|16|NA|TRBJ2-1|TRBV24-1
TGTGCCACCAGTGATTCGGGCAGGGGGCGTGGAAATGAGCAGTTCTTC
CATSDSGRGRGNEQFF
>TRBD1|14|NA|TRBJ2-7|TRBV7-2
TGTGCCAGCAGCCTCAGACAGGGTGCCTACGAGCAGTACTTC
CASSLRQGAYEQYF
>NA|13|NA|TRBJ2-3|TRBV5-6
TGTGCCAGCAGCACCCGGGGCACAGATACGCAGTATTTT
CASSTRGTDTQYF
>NA|13|NA|TRBJ1-1|TRBV6-1
TGTGCCAGCAGTGAATGGGGGGTCACTGAAGCTTTCTTT
CASSEWGVTEAFF
>NA|15|NA|TRBJ1-4|TRBV5-1
TGCGCCAGCAGCCCAGGGGCGGACAGAGGTGAAAAACTGTTTTTT
CASSPGADRGEKLFF
>NA|14|once|TRBJ2-7|TRBV2
TGTGCCAGCAGTGCGCGGGGGCACTCCTACGAGCAGTACTTC
CASSARGHSYEQYF
>TRBD2|15|NA|TRBJ2-1|TRBV5-4
TGTGCCAGCAGCTTGACTAGCGGGAGTCTAAATGAGCAGTTCTTC
CASSLTSGSLNEQFF
>NA|16|NA|TRBJ1-6|TRBV5-1
TGCGCCAGCAGCCTGGGGACCGGGACACCGAATTCACCCCTCCACTTT
CASSLGTGTPNSPLHF
>TRBD1|14|NA|TRBJ2-3|TRBV7-2
TGTGCCAGCAGCGACAGGGGGCGTACAGATACGCAGTATTTT
CASSDRGRTDTQYF
>TRBD1|16|NA|TRBJ2-3|TRBV10-3
TGTGCCATATTAAGGACAGGGGCGGGGACCCCAGATACGCAGTATTTT
CAILRTGAGTPDTQYF
>NA|13|medium-sized|TRBJ2-2|TRBV3-1/TRBV3-2
TGTGCCAGCAGCCAATTGGGGGGAGGGGAGCTGTTTTTT
CASSQLGGGELFF
>NA|17|NA|TRBJ2-5|TRBV4-1
TGCGCCAGCAGCCAATCTCGGGCTAGCCTTGCCCAAGAGACCCAGTACTTC
CASSQSRASLAQETQYF
>TRBD1|14|NA|TRBJ1-2|TRBV28
TGTGCCAGCAGCGCGACAGGGGCTCTATTTGGCTACACCTTC
CASSATGALFGYTF
>TRBD2|16|NA|TRBJ2-3|TRBV7-6
TGTGCCAGCAGCTTAGTAGCGGGAGACGGCACAGATACGCAGTATTTT
CASSLVAGDGTDTQYF
>NA|13|NA|TRBJ2-7|TRBV7-2
TGTGCCAGCAGCCCCATAGGGAGTGGAGAGCAGTACTTC
CASSPIGSGEQYF
>NA|11|NA|TRBJ2-7|TRBV2
TGTGCCAGCAGTGATATCTACGAGCAGTACTTC
CASSDIYEQYF
>NA|15|NA|TRBJ1-6|TRBV5-1
TGCGCCAGCAGCTTGACGGGACAAGAAAGTTCACCCCTCCACTTT
CASSLTGQESSPLHF
>TRBD1|14|NA|TRBJ2-1|TRBV7-3
TGTGCCAGCAGCTCAGGTGGGACAGCCAATGAGCAGTTCTTC
CASSSGGTANEQFF
>TRBD2|19|once|TRBJ2-7|TRBV6-2/TRBV6-3
TGTGCCAGCAGTTACAGGATAGCGGGAGAAAAAAGGGACTACGACGAGCAGTACTTC
CASSYRIAGEKRDYDEQYF